The clone carrying this TCR beta chain was detected only a few times. Its antigen is unknown. Germline V gene sequence: CDR1 SNHLY, CDR2 FYNNEI. The CDR3 has 13 residues. V lost 4 bases and J lost 5, with 10 bases in between. After isolation, RNA underwent reverse transcription to generate cDNA as the sequencing template. TCRdb's table, derived via immunoSEQ multiplex PCR, lists solely in-frame clones and lacks some. The sample includes approximately 34,000 clones, 55% of them seen just once. Lesional scalp tissue (obtained by punch biopsy) and peripheral blood were collected from alopecia areata patients. The sample comes from a study of CD8+ T cells in alopecia areata. Findings and limits, study-wide: It was lesional scalp, especially alopecia totalis/universalis, that showed higher clonality than normal scalp. Patients showed less clear TCR sequence sharing than mice, possibly partly because of HLA diversity.

Sequencing used NKG2D-high CD8+ T cells sorted from blood. The rearrangement links TRBV2 to TRBJ2-3; D remains unclear. The TCR comes from a human donor with alopecia areata. This chain's CDR3 is CASSVWTKDTQYF. CDR3 bases: TGTGCCAGCAGTGTCTGGACCAAAGATACGCAGTATTTT.